The entry below describes one T cell receptor beta chain. This entry is derived from a study of blood T cell repertoires in COVID-19. Germline CDR1 and CDR2: SGHVS and FNYEAQ. Unmatched junction bases numbered 5, after V lost 4 bases and J lost 2 bases. CDR3 size: 16 residues. This table comes from immunoSEQ multiplex PCR, and its TCRdb copy is limited to in-frame clones, with some not included. The table lists 80,000 to 100,000 clones, around 86% of them singletons. The specimen was peripheral blood. The sequence was collected from a man in his fifties or sixties with acute or convalescent COVID-19. The chain combines TRBV7-6 with TRBJ2-3; TRBD2 aligns across 11 bases. DNA of the CDR3: TGTGCCAGCAGCTGGGAACTAGCGGGAGCCACAGATACGCAGTATTTT. Translation: CASSWELAGATDTQYF.